Listed below are T cell receptor beta chains from one sample, sequenced in a study of long-term antiretroviral therapy in people with HIV. Sequencing was performed with immunoSEQ multiplex PCR; in TCRdb, only in-frame clones are kept and a portion is missing. Found here are 25,000 to 30,000 clones, about 84% of them singletons; the top ten hold around 11%. Sequences were derived from unsorted PBMCs, sampled 0.8 years before starting antiretroviral therapy. The receptors stem from a man younger than 35 with HIV. Both conserved end residues are part of each CDR3. Only some rows state a clone size, as once, few, many or a class for expanded clones.

J | V | size | CDR3
TRBJ1-5 | TRBV18 | - | CASSPRPENQPQHF
TRBJ2-1 | TRBV7-7 | - | CASSPTSGGEGEQFF
TRBJ2-1 | TRBV18 | few | CASSPRLAGASYNEQFF
TRBJ1-1 | TRBV18 | once | CASSPQSYTEAFF
TRBJ2-1 | TRBV4-1 | - | CASSQEGLASSYNEQFF
TRBJ1-2 | TRBV30 | - | CAWSVLGTGDYGYTF
TRBJ2-7 | TRBV28 | - | CASRPVASVSYEQYF
TRBJ2-4 | TRBV18 | - | CASSQPGLAKNIQYF
TRBJ1-6 | TRBV9 | - | CASSGQGGGSPLHF
TRBJ1-1 | TRBV28 | - | CASSRQFMNTEAFF
TRBJ2-3 | TRBV7-7 | once | CASSFRGTDTQYF
TRBJ1-1 | TRBV29-1 | - | CSVEELNVYTEAFF
TRBJ1-1 | TRBV6-6 | once | CASSYSQNIEAFF
TRBJ2-7 | TRBV4-1 | - | CASSPETGVTYEQYF
TRBJ1-2 | TRBV5-4 | - | CASSLRQNNYGYTF
TRBJ2-2 | TRBV6-5 | - | CASSSQGPGELFF
TRBJ1-3 | TRBV18 | - | CASSPGGQGPGNTIYF
TRBJ2-1 | TRBV5-4 | - | CASSALAGGSDEQFF
TRBJ1-2 | TRBV7-6 | - | CASSTFRSRKTYGYTF
TRBJ2-2 | TRBV9 | once | CASSVEGAGVNTGELFF
TRBJ1-6 | TRBV6-1 | few | CASIGGGLYNSPLHF
TRBJ1-4 | TRBV27 | - | CASSPGGGLWEKLFF
TRBJ1-4 | TRBV7-9 | - | CASSSQGATNEKLFF
TRBJ2-5 | TRBV28 | few | CASSLGYSAGVQTQYF
TRBJ2-5 | TRBV7-9 | - | CAAASKGGDQETQYF
TRBJ2-7 | TRBV27 | once | CASSLLGERAYEQYF
TRBJ1-2 | TRBV5-6 | medium-sized | CASSYGTVLLPRDGYTF
TRBJ2-7 | TRBV7-2 | - | CASSAIAGQGPAQYF
TRBJ2-7 | TRBV27 | - | CASSAERGGRGLEQYF
TRBJ2-3 | TRBV10-1 | once | CASSEGVGAGGSTDTQYF
TRBJ1-2 | TRBV10-3 | - | CAISESGRSGYTF
TRBJ2-7 | TRBV4-1 | - | CASSQEGGGVGTYEQYF
TRBJ2-2 | TRBV5-1 | - | CASSLATWTGNTGELFF
TRBJ2-3 | TRBV6-4 | - | CASSLVGAATDTQYF
TRBJ1-2 | TRBV11-2 | medium-sized | CASSQGQGAGGYTF
TRBJ1-2 | TRBV6-1 | once | CASSEGGHMGYGYTF
TRBJ2-2 | TRBV7-3 | - | CASSFEGGTNTGELFF
TRBJ2-2 | TRBV29-1 | - | CSARQEAGELFF
TRBJ1-2 | TRBV9 | - | CASSVAGGLQYGYTF
TRBJ1-1 | TRBV5-1 | - | CASSLGYGGGTEAFF
TRBJ2-1 | TRBV5-4 | - | CASRSGGAGVGEQFF
TRBJ2-7 | TRBV30 | - | CAWSVRWGGRALTYEQYF
TRBJ1-1 | TRBV5-1 | - | CASREQGSTEAFF
TRBJ2-7 | TRBV4-1 | - | CASSQIRQGFSYEQYF
TRBJ2-7 | TRBV6-5 | few | CASSPTLSYEQYF
TRBJ1-2 | TRBV6-5 | - | CASSVRQNSPYGYTF
TRBJ2-2 | TRBV7-3 | - | CASSLIGTSGSSGELFF
TRBJ2-7 | TRBV28 | - | CASRTFSGGGRQGAEQYF
TRBJ2-3 | TRBV28 | - | CASSPGTSGADTQYF
TRBJ2-1 | TRBV30 | - | CAWSSGGLYNEQFF